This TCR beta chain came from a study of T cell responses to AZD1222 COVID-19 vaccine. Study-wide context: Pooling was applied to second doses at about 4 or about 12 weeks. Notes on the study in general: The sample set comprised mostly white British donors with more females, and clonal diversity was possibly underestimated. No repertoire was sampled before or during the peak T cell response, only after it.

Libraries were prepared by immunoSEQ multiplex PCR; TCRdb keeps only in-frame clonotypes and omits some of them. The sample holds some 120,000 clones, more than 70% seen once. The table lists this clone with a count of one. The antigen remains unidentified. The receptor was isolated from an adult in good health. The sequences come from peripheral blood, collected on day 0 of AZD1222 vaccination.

This chain's CDR3 is CASSFRADPSYNEQFF. The CDR3 coding sequence is TGTGCCAGCAGCTTCCGAGCGGACCCCTCCTACAATGAGCAGTTCTTC. J is TRBJ2-1 and V is TRBV9; D possibly corresponds to TRBD2 (5 bases). CDR1 is SGDLS and CDR2 is YYNGEE in the germline V gene. V lost 4 bases, J lost 0 bases, and 14 bases lay in between. The CDR3 has 16 amino acids.